This T cell receptor (beta chain) came from a study of cytomegalovirus exposure and HLA in healthy donors. The V gene end was trimmed by 3 bases and the J gene end by 8 bases; junction bases not matched to a gene: 12. Germline CDR1 and CDR2: KGHSH and LQKENI. The CDR3 loop spans 17 amino acids. PCR used 60 Vbeta primers and 13 Jbeta primers. Assay: immunoSEQ multiplex PCR; the TCRdb copy retains only in-frame clones and omits some. The sample has more than 110,000 clones, roughly 80% seen once. The chain employs TRBV18 and TRBJ2-1; 11 nucleotides align to TRBD2. This sequence originates from a female donor in good health and CMV-seronegative. The sequencing input was PBMCs. CDR3 DNA sequence: TGTGCCAGCTCACCCAGGGCGCTAGCGGGAGGTAGAGATGAGCAGTTCTTC. This codes for CASSPRALAGGRDEQFF.